Below, 10 T cell receptor beta chains from the same sample are listed, as sequenced in a study of blood T cell repertoires in COVID-19. Profiling relied on immunoSEQ multiplex PCR, and the TCRdb table lists in-frame clones only, not all of them. The table shows about 520,000 clones, with 75% to 90% occurring only once. Sequenced input: peripheral blood. Receptors originate from a human donor in a cohort sampled during active COVID-19.

The genes are TRBV25-1 and TRBJ2-5, with 8 bases identical to TRBD1. The junction had 2 bases not matched to a gene; V was cut back by 4 bases and J by 4 bases. The CDR3 consists of 13 residues. Germline V gene data show CDR1 as MGHDK and CDR2 as SYGVNS. The CDR3 nucleotides are TGTGCCAGCAGTGGCAGGGGGCGAGAGACCCAGTACTTC. It is translated as CASSGRGRETQYF.

This rearrangement joins TRBV5-1 to TRBJ1-1; perhaps TRBD1 as D (6 bases). Trimming left V 4 bases short and J 4 bases short, with 14 bases between. Germline loops: CDR1 SGHRS, CDR2 YFSETQ. CDR3 length equals 14 residues. The CDR3 region is CASSLSTGSTEAFF. Here the CDR3 DNA reads TGCGCCAGCAGCCTATCAACAGGGAGCACTGAAGCTTTCTTT.

This sequence joins TRBV6-5 and TRBJ2-6; D is unclear. This CDR3 is built from 13 residues. The V gene lost 8 bases and the J gene lost 1 base, with 6 bases spanning the gap. In germline, CDR1 is MNHEY, CDR2 SVGAGI. CDR3 sequence (DNA): TGTGCCAGCCGGGTTTCTGGGGCCAACGTCCTGACTTTC. Translated: CASRVSGANVLTF.

The chain is built from TRBV6-5 and TRBJ2-7; TRBD1 matches 9 bases. V trimming: 6 bases; J trimming: 3 bases; junction bases outside the gene matches: 3. The CDR3 spans 13 residues. Looked up from germline, CDR1 is MNHEY and CDR2 is SVGAGI. In nucleotides, the CDR3 is TGTGCCAGCAGGGGACAGGGTGGCTACGAGCAGTACTTC. Translated, it gives CASRGQGGYEQYF.

The gene calls are TRBV24-1 and TRBJ1-6, with TRBD1 identical over 7 bases. The CDR3 loop spans 14 amino acids. The J segment lost 5 bases and the V segment lost 6 bases, leaving 3 bases of the junction unmatched. The germline gives CDR1 KGHDR, CDR2 SFDVKD. The CDR3: CATSSGTDNSPLHF. CDR3 DNA sequence: TGTGCCACCAGTTCTGGGACAGATAATTCACCCCTCCACTTT.

This chain connects TRBV11-2 to TRBJ1-3; D remains unclear. In germline, CDR1 is SGHAT, CDR2 FQNNGV. This CDR3 comprises 15 residues. Trimming took off 6 bases at V and 1 base at J, with 13 bases between the two ends. CDR3 amino acids: CASRGFGESGNTIYF. For the CDR3, the DNA is TGTGCCAGCAGGGGATTCGGGGAGTCTGGAAACACCATATATTTT.

The chain couples TRBV28 to TRBJ2-7; 11 bases fit TRBD2. The CDR3 is 15 residues long. Germline V gene sequence: CDR1 MDHEN, CDR2 SYDVKM. Trimming took 6 bases from V and 4 from J; bases not matched to a gene: 8. The CDR3 DNA is TGTGCCAGCAGGGGGAGGACTAGCGGGTTATACGAGCAGTACTTC. Protein sequence: CASRGRTSGLYEQYF.

The gene calls are TRBV28 and TRBJ2-2, with D possibly matching TRBD2 (5 bases). This CDR3 is built from 15 residues. The V end was cut by 3 bases, the J end by 6 bases, with 14 bases between. The germline V gene has CDR1 MDHEN and CDR2 SYDVKM. As DNA, the CDR3 is TGTGCCAGCAGTTTTCCGACTGAGGGTGCCGGGGAGCTGTTTTTT. This encodes CASSFPTEGAGELFF. Variable domain in full (rest from reference TRBV28 and TRBJ2-2): DVKVTQSSRYLVKRTGEKVFLECVQDMDHENMFWYRQDPGLGLRLIYFSYDVKMKEKGDIPEGYSVSREKKERFSLILESASTNQTSMYLCASSFPTEGAGELFFGEGSRLTVL.

The chain uses TRBV19 and TRBJ2-1, with TRBD2 identical over 11 bases. The trim removed 7 bases at V and 4 bases at J, leaving 12 bases unmatched. CDR1 LNHDA and CDR2 SQIVND come from the germline V gene (reference sequence). There are 17 residues in the CDR3. CDR3 in DNA: TGTGCCAGTACCTCAAGTCCGGGACTAGCGGCTTACAATGAGCAGTTCTTC. It is translated as CASTSSPGLAAYNEQFF.

The sample holds one count of this clone. The rearrangement joins TRBV5-1 to TRBJ2-2, with 11 positions matching TRBD2. The CDR3 consists of 16 residues. The junction had 8 bases not matched to a gene; V was cut back by 4 bases and J by 6 bases. Per the germline V gene, CDR1 is SGHRS and CDR2 is YFSETQ. The CDR3 is CASSPPGLAVSGELFF. The CDR3 DNA reads as TGCGCCAGCAGCCCGCCGGGACTAGCGGTTTCCGGGGAGCTGTTTTTT.